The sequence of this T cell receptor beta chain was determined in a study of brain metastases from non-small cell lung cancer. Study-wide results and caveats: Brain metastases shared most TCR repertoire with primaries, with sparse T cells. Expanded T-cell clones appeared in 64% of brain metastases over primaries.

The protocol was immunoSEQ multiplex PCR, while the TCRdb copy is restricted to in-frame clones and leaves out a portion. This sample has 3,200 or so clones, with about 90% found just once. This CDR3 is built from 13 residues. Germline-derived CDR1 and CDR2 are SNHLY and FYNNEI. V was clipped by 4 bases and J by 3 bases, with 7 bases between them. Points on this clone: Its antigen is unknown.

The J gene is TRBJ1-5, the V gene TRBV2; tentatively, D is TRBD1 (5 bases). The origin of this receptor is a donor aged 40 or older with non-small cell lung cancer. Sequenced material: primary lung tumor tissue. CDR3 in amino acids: CASSAGFNQPQHF. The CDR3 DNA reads TGTGCCAGCAGTGCAGGGTTCAATCAGCCCCAGCATTTT.